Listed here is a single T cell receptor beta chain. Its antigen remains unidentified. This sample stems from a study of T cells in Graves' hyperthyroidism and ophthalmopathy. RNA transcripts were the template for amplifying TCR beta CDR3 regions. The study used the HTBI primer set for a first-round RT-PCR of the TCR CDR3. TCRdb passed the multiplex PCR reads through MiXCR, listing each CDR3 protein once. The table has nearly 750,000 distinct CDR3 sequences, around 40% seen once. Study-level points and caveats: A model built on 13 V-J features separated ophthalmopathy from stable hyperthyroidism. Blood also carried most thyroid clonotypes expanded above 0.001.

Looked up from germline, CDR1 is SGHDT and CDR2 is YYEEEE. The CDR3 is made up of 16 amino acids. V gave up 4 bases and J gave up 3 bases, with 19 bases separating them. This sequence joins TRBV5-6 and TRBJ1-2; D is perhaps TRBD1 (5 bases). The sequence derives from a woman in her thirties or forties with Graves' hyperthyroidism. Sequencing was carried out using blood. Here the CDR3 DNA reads TGTGCCAGCAGCCCCCTGTCCAGGGTCCCCTACTATGGCTACACCTTC. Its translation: CASSPLSRVPYYGYTF.